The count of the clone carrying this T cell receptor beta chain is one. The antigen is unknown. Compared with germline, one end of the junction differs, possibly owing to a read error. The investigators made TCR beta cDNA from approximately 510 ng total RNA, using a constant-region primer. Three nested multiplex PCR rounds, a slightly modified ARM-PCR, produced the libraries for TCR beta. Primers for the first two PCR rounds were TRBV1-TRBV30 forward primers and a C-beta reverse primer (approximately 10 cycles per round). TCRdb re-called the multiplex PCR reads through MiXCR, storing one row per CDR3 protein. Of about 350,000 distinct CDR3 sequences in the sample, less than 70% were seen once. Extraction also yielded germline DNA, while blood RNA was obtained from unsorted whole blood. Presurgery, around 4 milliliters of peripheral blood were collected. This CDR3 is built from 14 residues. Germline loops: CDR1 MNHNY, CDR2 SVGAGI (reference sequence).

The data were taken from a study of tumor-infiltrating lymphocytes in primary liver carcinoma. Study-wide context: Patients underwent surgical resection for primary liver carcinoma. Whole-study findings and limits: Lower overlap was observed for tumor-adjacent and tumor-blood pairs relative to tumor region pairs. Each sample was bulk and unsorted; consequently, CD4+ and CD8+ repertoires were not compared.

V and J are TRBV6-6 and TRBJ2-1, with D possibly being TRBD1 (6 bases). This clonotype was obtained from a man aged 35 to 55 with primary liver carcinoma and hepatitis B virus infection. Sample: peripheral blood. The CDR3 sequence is CAGSYRVGYNEQFF. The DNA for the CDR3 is TGTGCCGGCAGTTACAGGGTCGGATACAATGAGCAGTTCTTC.